Shown below are 27 T cell receptor beta chains from a single sample sequenced in a study of T cells in Graves' hyperthyroidism and ophthalmopathy. What was amplified from RNA transcripts were TCR beta CDR3 regions. HTBI primers were used for first-round RT-PCR of the TCR CDR3. TCRdb analysed the multiplex PCR reads with MiXCR anew, one entry per CDR3 protein. The sample contains some 510,000 distinct CDR3 sequences, roughly 50% of which appear only once. Source material: peripheral blood or thyroid tissue (not recorded which). The receptors stem from a woman aged 18-29 years with Graves' hyperthyroidism.

This clonotype was found many times. The chain has TRBV24-1 and TRBJ2-5; TRBD1 matches at 7 bases. V shed 4 bases and J 1 base; nucleotides not matched to a gene: 5. The V gene's germline CDR1 is KGHDR and CDR2 SFDVKD. CDR3 length: 15 residues. CDR3 DNA: TGTGCCACCAGTGAGGACCCAGGGGGCCAAGAGACCCAGTACTTC. Its protein product is CATSEDPGGQETQYF.

The chain has TRBV5-8 and TRBJ1-2; D may be TRBD1 (6 bases). The CDR3 consists of 14 residues. Germline CDR1 SGHTS, CDR2 YDEGEE. With 4 bases removed from V and 3 bases from J, the gap between germline ends came to 13 bases. The CDR3 nucleotides are TGTGCCAGCAGCCCGCGGACAGAAGACTATGGCTACACCTTC. Protein product: CASSPRTEDYGYTF.

The chain links TRBV19 to TRBJ2-2, with 10 bases fitting TRBD2. The junction had 5 bases not matched to a gene; V was cut back by 5 bases and J by 5 bases. The CDR3 has 15 residues. The germline gives CDR1 LNHDA, CDR2 SQIVND (reference sequence). CDR3 in DNA: TGTGCCAGTAGTTACATAGCGGGAGGTACCGGGGAGCTGTTTTTT. Its protein product is CASSYIAGGTGELFF.

The chain recombines TRBV6-5 with TRBJ1-6, with a tentative D call TRBD1 (6 bases). V lost 2 bases and J 0 bases, leaving 14 bases between the germline ends. This CDR3 region has 18 residues. Germline CDR1 MNHEY, CDR2 SVGAGI. CDR3 nucleotides: TGTGCCAGCAGTTACGCCAGGGGAGAGAGCTCCTATAATTCACCCCTCCACTTT. Translating gives CASSYARGESSYNSPLHF.

This chain connects TRBV9 to TRBJ2-2; D gene uncertain. Per germline, CDR1 SGDLS and CDR2 YYNGEE. The CDR3 is made up of 13 amino acids. Trimming pared 7 bases from V and 1 base from J, leaving 8 bases between. For the CDR3, the DNA is TGTGCCAGCTGCCTCATGAACACCGGGGAGCTGTTTTTT. Translated, it gives CASCLMNTGELFF. Combining the CDR3 with reference TRBV9 and TRBJ2-2 gives the whole variable domain DSGVTQTPKHLITATGQRVTLRCSPRSGDLSVYWYQQSLDQGLQFLIQYYNGEERAKGNILERFSAQQFPDLHSELNLSSLELGDSALYFCASCLMNTGELFFGEGSRLTVL.

This clonotype was seen many times. This chain joins TRBV15 and TRBJ1-1, with D possibly matching TRBD1 (5 bases). V lost 2 bases, J lost 8 bases, and 18 bases lay in between. CDR1 and CDR2 from the germline V gene are LNHNV and YYDKDF (reference sequence). The CDR3 is 15 amino acids. This chain's CDR3 is CATSRQGRRSFEAFF. The CDR3 nucleotides are TGTGCCACCAGCAGACAGGGCCGCCGGTCGTTCGAAGCTTTCTTT.

The chain uses TRBV7-4 and TRBJ1-5, with a possible D match to TRBD1 (6 bases). This CDR3 is 14 amino acids long. CDR1 is SGHVT, CDR2 SQSDAQ, per germline. V was trimmed by 5 bases and J by 3 bases, leaving 11 bases between them. This CDR3 is CASSGGTLNQPQHF. Here the CDR3 DNA reads TGTGCCAGCAGCGGCGGGACACTCAATCAGCCCCAGCATTTT.

This clonotype has more than one count but fewer than ten. The V gene is TRBV2, the J gene TRBJ1-4; 7 bases are a match to TRBD1. Trimming removed 6 bases from V and 3 bases from J; junction bases left unmatched: 7. The CDR3 covers 15 residues. The germline CDR1 and CDR2 sequences are SNHLY and FYNNEI. The DNA for the CDR3 is TGTGCCAGCAGGTCCAGGGGGGTTGCTAATGAAAAACTGTTTTTT. Its translation: CASRSRGVANEKLFF.

J is TRBJ1-2 and V is TRBV7-9; D unclear. V was trimmed by 7 bases and J by 1 base, leaving 13 bases between them. The CDR3 runs 14 residues. Germline V gives CDR1 SEHNR, CDR2 FQNEAQ (reference sequence). Here the CDR3 reads CASTPSVDNYGYTF. The CDR3 coding sequence is TGTGCCAGCACTCCCAGTGTGGATAACTATGGCTACACCTTC.

V gene TRBV5-1 combines with J gene TRBJ1-2; possibly TRBD1 for D (5 bases). This CDR3 has 14 residues. Germline V gene data show CDR1 as SGHRS and CDR2 as YFSETQ. Trimming took 4 bases from V and 3 from J, leaving 13 bases between them. In nucleotides, the CDR3 is TGCGCCAGCAGCCTACGGGACCGCTACTATGGCTACACCTTC. This codes for CASSLRDRYYGYTF.

Concerning this clonotype itself: At one end, the junction sequence differs from germline, possibly due to a read error. V gene TRBV10-3 combines with J gene TRBJ2-5; TRBD2 aligns across 8 bases. The CDR3 has 14 residues. Germline V CDR1 and CDR2: ENHRY, SYGVKD. CDR3 nucleotides: TGTGCCAGCAGTTACCGGGCGGGAGGAGAGACCCAGTACTTC. It specifies CASSYRAGGETQYF.

Many counts were recorded for this clonotype. V and J are TRBV24-1 and TRBJ1-1, with 8 positions matching TRBD1. The V segment lost 5 bases and the J segment 1 base; nucleotides outside the gene matches: 8. CDR3 length: 16 amino acids. Germline assignment: CDR1 KGHDR and CDR2 SFDVKD. The CDR3 DNA reads as TGTGCCACCAGTGGTCCCGGACAGGGCACGAACACTGAAGCTTTCTTT. It is translated as CATSGPGQGTNTEAFF.

This chain connects TRBV10-3 to TRBJ1-1; no clear D gene. Germline CDR1 reads ENHRY; CDR2 reads SYGVKD. This CDR3 spans 14 amino acids. Trimming stripped 6 bases from V and 1 base from J, with 12 bases between. CDR3 DNA: TGTGCCATCAGCAGCTTGGCTCAGAACACTGAAGCTTTCTTT. Protein: CAISSLAQNTEAFF.

CDR3 coding DNA: TGTGCCACACAAACAGGGGTGGCAGATACGCAGTATTTT. It is translated as CATQTGVADTQYF. The rearrangement joins TRBV7-9 to TRBJ2-3; TRBD1 agrees at 7 bases. The CDR3 sequence is 13 residues long. Unmatched junction bases numbered 8, after V lost 10 bases and J lost 4 bases. Germline loops: CDR1 SEHNR, CDR2 FQNEAQ (reference sequence).

This clonotype has a single count. It may be a read error: a sequence one base away is much more abundant. The gene calls are TRBV29-1 and TRBJ2-2; perhaps TRBD1 as D (5 bases). In germline, CDR1 is SQVTM, CDR2 ANQGSEA. V shed 6 bases and J shed 5 bases, with 13 bases lying between them. CDR3 size: 13 residues. The CDR3 sequence is CSVRPTETGELFF. CDR3 coding DNA: TGCAGCGTACGCCCGACAGAAACCGGGGAGCTGTTTTTT.

V and J are TRBV15 and TRBJ1-2; D might be TRBD1 (5 bases). Trimming took 3 bases from V and 6 from J, leaving 14 bases between them. CDR1 and CDR2 (germline): LNHNV, YYDKDF (reference sequence). The CDR3 is 14 residues long. CDR3 sequence (DNA): TGTGCCACCAGCAGTCACGGGGGGGGTAATGGCTACACCTTC. It codes for CATSSHGGGNGYTF.

This clonotype was detected a few times. The chain combines TRBV7-2 with TRBJ1-5; 8 bases are a match to TRBD1. Germline loops: CDR1 SGHTA, CDR2 FQGNSA. Losses at the gene ends were 1 base for V and 4 bases for J; bases not matched to a gene: 3. The CDR3 spans 15 residues. The DNA of the CDR3 is TGTGCCAGCAGCTTAGATAGACAGGGGAATCAGCCCCAGCATTTT. Amino acids: CASSLDRQGNQPQHF. The full variable domain, rest sourced from reference TRBV7-2 and TRBJ1-5, is GAGVSQSPSNKVTEKGKDVELRCDPISGHTALYWYRQSLGQGLEFLIYFQGNSAPDKSGLPSDRFSAERTGGSVSTLTIQRTQQEDSAVYLCASSLDRQGNQPQHFGDGTRLSIL.

V gene TRBV4-1 combines with J gene TRBJ1-1, with a weak D call TRBD1 (5 bases). This CDR3 comprises 16 residues. V lost 3 bases, J lost 1 base, and 15 bases lay in between. Germline V CDR1 and CDR2: MGHRA, YSYEKL. The CDR3, as DNA: TGCGCCAGCAGCCAGGGACTTGGGACGGAGAACACTGAAGCTTTCTTT. Translating gives CASSQGLGTENTEAFF.

This clonotype has ten or more counts. This chain uses TRBV7-2 with TRBJ2-7; D is ambiguous. Germline-derived CDR1 and CDR2 are SGHTA and FQGNSA. The CDR3 is 14 amino acids. V was clipped by 0 bases and J by 3 bases, with 9 bases between them. The CDR3 reads CASSLALSGYEQYF. The CDR3 DNA reads TGTGCCAGCAGCTTAGCGTTGTCAGGCTACGAGCAGTACTTC.

This clonotype was recorded only once. The chain is built from TRBV15 and TRBJ2-6, with 7 positions matching TRBD2. In germline, CDR1 is LNHNV, CDR2 YYDKDF (reference sequence). This CDR3 spans 18 amino acids. V was pared by 0 bases and J by 0 bases, with 5 bases of the junction left unmatched. The CDR3 here is CATSRDGRGSSGANVLTF. The CDR3 nucleotides read TGTGCCACCAGCAGAGATGGGCGGGGGAGCTCTGGGGCCAACGTCCTGACTTTC.

CDR3 bases: TGTGCCAGCGGCCAAGATGGGACAGGAGCTAACTATGGCTACACCTTC. Translated: CASGQDGTGANYGYTF. The rearrangement links TRBV7-6 to TRBJ1-2; 8 bases align to TRBD1. The CDR3 consists of 16 residues. Germline-derived CDR1 and CDR2 are SGHVS and FNYEAQ. The trim removed 8 bases at V and 0 bases at J, leaving 11 bases unmatched.

This clonotype was found a few times. The V call is TRBV6-5, the J call TRBJ2-7; D is ambiguous. CDR3 length: 14 residues. The germline V and J ends were trimmed by 6 bases and 3 bases, with 15 bases remaining between them. Germline V gene sequence: CDR1 MNHEY, CDR2 SVGAGI. The CDR3 spells CASRRTPAYYEQYF. In DNA form, the CDR3 reads TGTGCCAGCAGAAGGACCCCCGCGTACTACGAGCAGTACTTC.

The chain couples TRBV7-6 to TRBJ2-7, with TRBD2 matching over 8 bases. The V segment lost 1 base and the J segment 7 bases; nucleotides outside the gene matches: 6. CDR3 length: 14 residues. Germline V CDR1 and CDR2: SGHVS, FNYEAQ. The CDR3 reads CASSLVSGGGEQYF. As DNA, the CDR3 is TGTGCCAGCAGCTTAGTAAGCGGGGGCGGGGAGCAGTACTTC.

This clonotype has just a few counts. This chain connects TRBV2 to TRBJ2-7, with D unclear. The germline gives CDR1 SNHLY, CDR2 FYNNEI. Trimming stripped 7 bases from V and 2 bases from J, with 15 bases between. The CDR3 is made up of 14 amino acids. This chain's CDR3 is CASTTGPAPYEQYF. The CDR3 DNA is TGTGCCAGCACTACCGGACCAGCACCCTACGAGCAGTACTTC.

With respect to this clonotype: Because the CDR3 is missing its conserved closing phenylalanine or tryptophan, this is likely a read error. The DNA is omitted, as the CDR3 cannot be located on it reliably, and the CDR3 follows TCRdb's listing. The CDR3 is CASSVASDGNY. J is TRBJ1-6 and V is TRBV9. The CDR3 is 11 amino acids in total, end residues counted. In germline, CDR1 is SGDLS, CDR2 YYNGEE.

The rearrangement uses TRBV7-9 and TRBJ1-1; no reliable D call. Trimming removed 3 bases at V and 1 base at J, with 9 bases between. The CDR3 runs 14 residues. Germline CDR1 SEHNR, CDR2 FQNEAQ (reference sequence). The DNA of the CDR3 is TGTGCCAGCAGCTTCTCGGGAACGAACACTGAAGCTTTCTTT. It codes for CASSFSGTNTEAFF.

This clonotype occurred many times. This sequence joins TRBV7-9 and TRBJ1-4, with 8 bases matching TRBD1. CDR3 length: 14 residues. Germline V gene sequence: CDR1 SEHNR, CDR2 FQNEAQ (reference sequence). Losses at the gene ends were 5 bases for V and 5 bases for J; bases not matched to a gene: 4. CDR3 DNA: TGTGCCAGCAGCGGAAGGACAGGGAATGAAAAACTGTTTTTT. Translating gives CASSGRTGNEKLFF.